The present TCR beta chain was sequenced within a study of T cell responses to AZD1222 COVID-19 vaccine. The CDR3 length is 15 residues. Germline V CDR1 and CDR2: SGDLS, YYNGEE. V shed 4 bases and J shed 1 base, with 14 bases lying between them. Profiled with immunoSEQ multiplex PCR; TCRdb holds only in-frame clones, not every one. The sample has 180,000 or so clones, 80% to 95% seen once; the top ten hold around 1.6%. The receptor's source is an adult who received the AZD1222 COVID-19 vaccine. The source material was peripheral blood, sampled 28 days after the second AZD1222 dose. The V and J genes are TRBV9 and TRBJ1-1; D perhaps matches TRBD1 (6 bases). CDR3 in DNA: TGTGCCAGCAGCCTAGGAAGGACAGCGAACACTGAAGCTTTCTTT. Amino acids: CASSLGRTANTEAFF. Full variable domain (outside the CDR3, taken from reference TRBV9 and TRBJ1-1): DSGVTQTPKHLITATGQRVTLRCSPRSGDLSVYWYQQSLDQGLQFLIQYYNGEERAKGNILERFSAQQFPDLHSELNLSSLELGDSALYFCASSLGRTANTEAFFGQGTRLTVV.